The clone carrying this TCR beta chain was counted a single time. The sample originates from a study of control samples from healthy donors and cancer patients. Profiling relied on immunoSEQ multiplex PCR, and the TCRdb table lists in-frame clones only, not all of them. The sample includes roughly 450,000 clones, approximately 90% seen only once; the top ten take more than 6%. Germline V gene data show CDR1 as MNHEY and CDR2 as SVGAGI. Unmatched junction bases numbered 8, after V lost 4 bases and J lost 5 bases. The CDR3 consists of 15 residues. The clonotype originates from a middle-aged man with head and neck cancer. This chain links TRBV6-5 with TRBJ2-1; 7 bases agree with TRBD2. The sample taken for sequencing was PBMCs. The chain's CDR3 is CASSFGRDYDNEQFF. As DNA, the CDR3 is TGTGCCAGCAGTTTCGGCCGGGACTACGACAATGAGCAGTTCTTC.